These 25 T cell receptor beta chains were sequenced from one sample in a study of cytomegalovirus exposure and HLA in healthy donors (dated by TCRdb to 2015 to 2018). Receptor amplification or capture employed the immunoSEQ multiplex PCR assay. A mixture of 60 forward primers for TCR Vbeta segments and 13 reverse primers for TCR Jbeta segments was used in the multiplex PCR. The table was pulled from immuneACCESS by TCRdb, which kept in-frame rearrangements only. Such tables lose some clones; where checked, under half of the loss comes from unresolved V genes, and the rest has no known cause. Recorded for this sample are roughly 120,000 clones; 79% of them occurred a single time. The top ten clonotypes cover 3.5% to 4.5% of the sample. The sample was PBMCs. The receptors stem from a man under 40 in good health and CMV-seropositive.

V gene TRBV19 combines with J gene TRBJ2-1, with TRBD1 identical over 7 bases. V shed 10 bases and J 8 bases; nucleotides not matched to a gene: 11. Germline V lookup: CDR1 LNHDA, CDR2 SQIVND (reference sequence). This CDR3 has 13 amino acids. The chain's CDR3 is CATKTGSVYEQFF. The CDR3 DNA sequence: TGTGCCACTAAGACAGGGTCAGTTTATGAGCAGTTCTTC. Based on the CDR3 plus reference TRBV19 and TRBJ2-1, the full variable domain is DGGITQSPKYLFRKEGQNVTLSCEQNLNHDAMYWYRQDPGQGLRLIYYSQIVNDFQKGDIAEGYSVSREKKESFPLTVTSAQKNPTAFYLCATKTGSVYEQFFGPGTRLTVL.

This chain links TRBV20-1 with TRBJ1-2, with 8 bases aligning to TRBD1. The CDR3 covers 11 residues. Germline V gene data show CDR1 as DFQATT and CDR2 as SNEGSKA (reference sequence). CDR3 nucleotides: TGCAGACCGGGACAGGACTATGGCTACACCTTC. It translates to CRPGQDYGYTF.

The table lists this clone with a count of one. The gene calls are TRBV10-3 and TRBJ2-3; possible D gene TRBD2, 5 bases. The CDR3 runs to 15 residues. Trimming removed 3 bases from V and 1 base from J, with 11 bases in between. Per the germline V gene, CDR1 is ENHRY and CDR2 is SYGVKD. Written as DNA, the CDR3 is TGTGCCATCAGTGATCGGGGTTATGGCACAGATACGCAGTATTTT. As protein: CAISDRGYGTDTQYF.

This rearrangement joins TRBV16 to TRBJ1-2; the D is unclear. V lost 1 base and J lost 3, with 6 bases in between. The germline V gene encodes CDR1 KGHSY and CDR2 FQNENV. The CDR3 loop spans 13 amino acids. The CDR3 DNA reads as TGTGCCAGCAGCCAATTTCAGTACTATGGCTACACCTTC. This gives the protein CASSQFQYYGYTF.

The chain uses TRBV7-3 and TRBJ2-2; 7 bases agree with TRBD1. The trim removed 2 bases at V and 3 bases at J, leaving 0 bases unmatched. CDR3 length equals 14 residues. Per germline, CDR1 SGHTA and CDR2 FQGTGA. CDR3 residues: CASSLDRDTGELFF. The CDR3 bases are TGTGCCAGCAGCTTAGACAGGGACACCGGGGAGCTGTTTTTT.

The V call is TRBV10-3, the J call TRBJ1-2; 12 bases are a match to TRBD1. Germline V gene data show CDR1 as ENHRY and CDR2 as SYGVKD. The CDR3 has 14 amino acids. The ends lost 6 bases at V and 7 bases at J; junction bases unmatched: 6. In DNA form, the CDR3 reads TGTGCCATCAGCGATAGGGACAGGGGGCTTGGCTACACCTTC. Translating it yields CAISDRDRGLGYTF.

The chain joins TRBV28 to TRBJ2-2; 10 positions agree with TRBD2. J gave up 4 bases and V 6 bases, and 11 bases lay outside the gene matches. From germline, CDR1 is MDHEN and CDR2 SYDVKM. This CDR3 comprises 17 residues. The CDR3 is CASSPLGAGGITGELFF. For the CDR3, the DNA is TGTGCCAGCAGCCCCCTTGGAGCGGGAGGGATCACCGGGGAGCTGTTTTTT.

The chain employs TRBV30 and TRBJ2-7; 10 bases fit TRBD1. Germline CDR1 GTSNPN, CDR2 SVGIG (reference sequence). The CDR3 length is 16 residues. V lost 4 bases, J lost 6 bases, and 15 bases stayed unmatched. In nucleotides, the CDR3 is TGTGCCTGGATTGGGTACGTCCCGGGACAGGGGTTCGAGCAGTACTTC. This sequence encodes CAWIGYVPGQGFEQYF.

For this clone: The conserved closing phenylalanine or tryptophan is absent in this CDR3, likely reflecting a read error. The DNA is left out, because the CDR3 cannot be placed on it with certainty; the CDR3 is given as TCRdb lists it. This rearrangement joins TRBV28 to TRBJ2-7; TRBD2 was called by the table and not checked on the DNA. A total of 11 residues make up the CDR3, ends included. Germline V CDR1 and CDR2: MDHEN, SYDVKM. CDR3 sequence: CASSDDYRRVI.

This clone appeared a single time. The CDR3, as DNA: TGTGCCAGCAGCCCGACAGAGGATAGCAATCAGCCCCAGCATTTT. Its protein product is CASSPTEDSNQPQHF. The genes are TRBV4-2 and TRBJ1-5; D may be TRBD1 (5 bases). The CDR3 consists of 15 residues. Germline CDR1 reads LGHNA; CDR2 reads YNFKEQ. Trimming removed 4 bases from V and 0 bases from J, with 10 bases in between.

As to this clone: The junction shows a germline mismatch at one end, possibly a read error. The rearrangement joins TRBV7-9 to TRBJ1-3; D is perhaps TRBD1 (6 bases). CDR1 and CDR2 (germline): SEHNR, FQNEAQ (reference sequence). The CDR3 is made up of 17 amino acids. DNA of the CDR3: TGTTCCAGCAGCTTAGCGTTTCGGGGGGCCTCTGGAAACACCATATATTTT. It is translated as CSSSLAFRGASGNTIYF.

This rearrangement joins TRBV28 to TRBJ2-7, with TRBD2 matching 10 bases. V shed 6 bases, J shed 4 bases, and the junction held 9 bases outside the gene matches. The CDR3 runs to 15 residues. Germline values: CDR1 MDHEN, CDR2 SYDVKM. The CDR3 DNA reads as TGTGCCAGCAGCCATCCTAGCGGGAGAGGATACGAGCAGTACTTC. Amino acid sequence: CASSHPSGRGYEQYF.

V is TRBV11-3 and J is TRBJ1-2; D gene uncertain. V lost 3 bases and J 2 bases, leaving 7 bases between the germline ends. This CDR3 is built from 13 residues. Per germline, CDR1 SGHNT and CDR2 YENEEA. In DNA form, the CDR3 reads TGTGCCAGCAGCTTTTCCTTCAACTATGGCTACACCTTC. Translation gives CASSFSFNYGYTF.

Comment on this clone: Other DNA sequences in the same sample also yield this CDR3. The chain has TRBV9 and TRBJ1-3; D might be TRBD1 (5 bases). Germline V gene lookup returns CDR1 SGDLS and CDR2 YYNGEE. The CDR3 sequence is 15 residues long. The ends were cut back, 0 bases at V and 4 bases at J, with 11 bases in the middle. The CDR3 DNA reads as TGTGCCAGCAGCGTAGGGCAGGGTCCCGGAAACACCATATATTTT. It translates to CASSVGQGPGNTIYF.

The chain couples TRBV5-4 to TRBJ2-2; possibly TRBD1 for D (6 bases). CDR3 length: 13 amino acids. CDR1 and CDR2 from the germline V gene are SGHNT and YYREEE (reference sequence). V dropped 4 bases and J dropped 8 bases, with 12 bases sitting between them. CDR3 sequence reads: CASSLNRAGELFF. The CDR3 nucleotides read TGTGCCAGCAGCCTAAACAGGGCTGGGGAGCTGTTTTTT.

The chain joins TRBV6-1 to TRBJ1-4; D possibly corresponds to TRBD1 (6 bases). Germline CDR1 is MNHNS and CDR2 is SASEGT. This CDR3 region has 13 residues. V shed 10 bases and J shed 7 bases, with 16 bases lying between them. The CDR3 loop is CATVRGGVEKLFF. The CDR3 DNA is TGTGCCACAGTTCGGGGGGGCGTTGAAAAACTGTTTTTT.

The rearrangement joins TRBV2 to TRBJ2-7, with 8 bases identical to TRBD1. V trimming: 7 bases; J trimming: 0 bases; junction bases outside the gene matches: 11. Germline V gene data show CDR1 as SNHLY and CDR2 as FYNNEI. The CDR3 is 16 residues long. CDR3 in DNA: TGTGCCAGCACCCCCTACGGGACAGGTAGCTCCTACGAGCAGTACTTC. It codes for CASTPYGTGSSYEQYF.

The chain links TRBV4-3 to TRBJ1-4, with 7 nucleotides matching TRBD1. The CDR3 length is 14 residues. V was clipped by 0 bases and J by 10 bases; unmatched bases: 5. Germline CDR1 is LGHNA and CDR2 is YSLEER. CDR3 sequence reads: CASSQEQGSGKLFF. In DNA, the CDR3 is TGCGCCAGCAGCCAAGAACAGGGGAGCGGAAAACTGTTTTTT.

This rearrangement joins TRBV28 to TRBJ2-7, with 7 bases identical to TRBD1. The junction had 13 bases not matched to a gene; V was cut back by 5 bases and J by 0 bases. Germline CDR1 and CDR2: MDHEN and SYDVKM. The CDR3 consists of 17 residues. Here the CDR3 reads CASSPIIGTDLSYEQYF. DNA for the CDR3: TGTGCCAGCAGTCCTATAATCGGGACAGATCTCTCCTACGAGCAGTACTTC.

This chain links TRBV6-6 with TRBJ1-6, with D hard to call. The CDR3 is 15 residues long. Trimming took off 7 bases at V and 6 bases at J, with 16 bases between the two ends. Germline V lookup: CDR1 MNHNY, CDR2 SVGAGI (reference sequence). CDR3 nucleotides: TGTGCCAGCAAAAAACCCGCAGAAGTTAATTCACCCCTCCACTTT. Encoded protein: CASKKPAEVNSPLHF.

This sequence joins TRBV5-1 and TRBJ2-3, with a weak D call TRBD1 (7 bases). CDR3 length: 16 amino acids. Germline-derived CDR1 and CDR2 are SGHRS and YFSETQ. V lost 4 bases and J 9 bases, leaving 24 bases between the germline ends. The CDR3 here is CASSQGGSGGISTQYF. Here the CDR3 DNA reads TGCGCCAGCAGCCAGGGGGGTAGCGGCGGGATTTCAACGCAGTATTTT.

This clone was counted a few times. The chain links TRBV7-2 to TRBJ1-5; no firm D call. Germline V gives CDR1 SGHTA, CDR2 FQGNSA. Trimming took off 4 bases at V and 0 bases at J, with 10 bases between the two ends. There are 15 residues in the CDR3. The CDR3 is CASSWERYSNQPQHF. CDR3 in DNA: TGTGCCAGCAGCTGGGAGAGATATAGCAATCAGCCCCAGCATTTT.

V gene TRBV27 combines with J gene TRBJ2-3; TRBD2 matches at 11 bases. The germline V gene encodes CDR1 MNHEY and CDR2 SMNVEV (reference sequence). The CDR3 sequence is 20 residues long. Losses at the gene ends were 2 bases for V and 0 bases for J; bases not matched to a gene: 13. The CDR3 spells CASSLRASGGHYPSTDTQYF. The DNA for the CDR3 is TGTGCCAGCAGTTTAAGGGCTAGCGGGGGGCACTACCCAAGCACAGATACGCAGTATTTT.

A remark on this clone: Mismatch with germline at one junction end may stem from a read error. CDR3 loop: CSSSLAGTGDGYTF. DNA for the CDR3: TGTTCCAGCAGCTTAGCGGGGACAGGGGATGGCTACACCTTC. V usage is TRBV7-9 and J usage is TRBJ1-2; the match to TRBD1 covers 10 bases. Germline CDR1 and CDR2: SEHNR and FQNEAQ (reference sequence). The CDR3 covers 14 residues.

The rearrangement links TRBV27 to TRBJ2-2, with D perhaps TRBD1 (6 bases). V shed 8 bases and J shed 1 base, with 8 bases lying between them. CDR3 length equals 13 residues. Germline CDR1 is MNHEY and CDR2 is SMNVEV (reference sequence). CDR3 residues: CASGTLNTGELFF. The CDR3 bases are TGTGCCAGCGGGACATTGAACACCGGGGAGCTGTTTTTT.